The T cell receptor beta chain described here comes from a study of OX40 agonist ivuxolimab in advanced cancers. Study information: Around 40% of patients had received prior checkpoint inhibitor therapy. Study results and caveats: No determination was made of the antigen specificity of the expanded peripheral T cells.

Assay: immunoSEQ multiplex PCR; the TCRdb copy retains only in-frame clones and omits some. Altogether 65,000 to 80,000 clones are present, 70% to 90% being singletons, with the ten largest covering 13%. The germline V gene encodes CDR1 MNHNY and CDR2 SVGAGI (reference sequence). CDR3 size: 15 residues. The ends were cut back, 6 bases at V and 1 base at J, with 16 bases in the middle. Worth noting for this clone: As yet, its antigen is unknown.

V usage is TRBV6-6 and J usage is TRBJ2-7, with D possibly TRBD1 on 5 matching bases. This receptor was identified in an adult with an advanced solid tumor such as melanoma, head and neck, liver or kidney cancer. The sequenced sample was CD4+ or CD8+ T cells sorted from blood, obtained in a trial of the OX40 agonist ivuxolimab. CDR3 sequence reads: CASSHSRVRSYEQYF. For the CDR3, the DNA is TGTGCCAGCAGCCACTCCAGGGTTCGATCCTACGAGCAGTACTTC.